The 8 T cell receptor beta chains reported below all come from one sample, sequenced in a study of cytomegalovirus exposure and HLA in healthy donors. Vbeta (60) and Jbeta (13) primers were used in the PCR. Produced via immunoSEQ multiplex PCR; TCRdb's table is partial and in-frame only. The table has about 190,000 clones, about 80% seen once. The sample was PBMCs. The origin of the receptors is a woman between 25 and 40 years old in good health and CMV-seronegative.

This clone was picked up a small number of times. The chain recombines TRBV7-3 with TRBJ2-2, with TRBD2 as a possible D gene (5 bases). The CDR3 runs to 16 residues. V shed 0 bases and J shed 3 bases, with 11 bases lying between them. Germline CDR1 is SGHTA and CDR2 is FQGTGA. CDR3 amino acids: CASSLTPLRDTGELFF. CDR3 DNA: TGTGCCAGCAGCTTAACCCCATTGAGGGACACCGGGGAGCTGTTTTTT.

The V and J genes are TRBV11-3 and TRBJ1-1; no definite D call. CDR3 length: 14 residues. The germline CDR1 and CDR2 sequences are SGHNT and YENEEA. V was clipped by 5 bases and J by 8 bases, with 18 bases between them. The CDR3 coding sequence is TGTGCCAGCAGCCCCGGCTTCGAGGGAGAGGAAGCTTTCTTT. Protein product: CASSPGFEGEEAFF.

J is TRBJ2-1 and V is TRBV4-3; 9 positions match TRBD2. V dropped 3 bases and J dropped 9; count of bases not matched to a gene: 15. From germline, CDR1 is LGHNA and CDR2 YSLEER. The CDR3 sequence is 17 residues long. This chain's CDR3 is CASSQGEASGIPGEQFF. CDR3 nucleotide sequence: TGCGCCAGCAGCCAGGGAGAAGCTAGCGGGATCCCCGGTGAGCAGTTCTTC.

This clone turned up a few times. The chain has TRBV7-2 and TRBJ2-7; 9 nucleotides agree with TRBD1. The V gene's germline CDR1 is SGHTA and CDR2 FQGNSA. V lost 3 bases to trimming and J lost 3 bases; unmatched junction nucleotides: 6. The CDR3 contains 15 residues. As DNA, the CDR3 is TGTGCCAGCAGCTTTCTGTCGGGACAGGGCTACGAGCAGTACTTC. It encodes CASSFLSGQGYEQYF. Using reference TRBV7-2 and TRBJ2-7 for the parts outside the CDR3, the full variable domain is GAGVSQSPSNKVTEKGKDVELRCDPISGHTALYWYRQSLGQGLEFLIYFQGNSAPDKSGLPSDRFSAERTGGSVSTLTIQRTQQEDSAVYLCASSFLSGQGYEQYFGPGTRLTVT.

J is TRBJ2-7 and V is TRBV7-3, with D hard to call. The CDR3 has 12 amino acids. Germline lookup yields CDR1 SGHTA and CDR2 FQGTGA. Trimming removed 1 base at V and 3 bases at J, with 4 bases between. The CDR3 is CASSLNGYEQYF. As DNA, the CDR3 is TGTGCCAGCAGCTTAAACGGCTACGAGCAGTACTTC. The whole variable domain, filled in from reference TRBV7-3 and TRBJ2-7, reads GAGVSQTPSNKVTEKGKYVELRCDPISGHTALYWYRQSLGQGPEFLIYFQGTGAADDSGLPNDRFFAVRPEGSVSTLKIQRTERGDSAVYLCASSLNGYEQYFGPGTRLTVT.

Concerning this clone itself: A junction boundary mismatches the germline segment, possibly from a read error. The chain is built from TRBV2 and TRBJ1-2, with D possibly matching TRBD1 (5 bases). CDR3 length: 11 amino acids. Germline CDR1 SNHLY, CDR2 FYNNEI. The CDR3: CASSEGWVQGF. As DNA, the CDR3 is TGTGCCAGCAGTGAAGGCTGGGTGCAGGGATTC.

The rearrangement uses TRBV7-6 and TRBJ1-1, with D possibly being TRBD1 (5 bases). This CDR3 has 16 amino acids. CDR1 and CDR2 from the germline V gene are SGHVS and FNYEAQ. Between the trimmed V and J ends, which lost 5 bases and 5 bases, there was a span of 21 bases. The CDR3 bases are TGTGCCAGCAGCCTCGCCCGGGGGAGGGGTGATACTGAAGCTTTCTTT. Protein sequence: CASSLARGRGDTEAFF. The full variable domain, its missing parts supplied by reference TRBV7-6 and TRBJ1-1, is GAGVSQSPRYKVTKRGQDVALRCDPISGHVSLYWYRQALGQGPEFLTYFNYEAQQDKSGLPNDRFSAERPEGSISTLTIQRTEQRDSAMYRCASSLARGRGDTEAFFGQGTRLTVV.

Regarding this clone: The junction shows a germline mismatch at one end, possibly a read error. The chain recombines TRBV11-2 with TRBJ2-6, with D tentatively TRBD2 (6 bases). Germline-derived CDR1 and CDR2 are SGHAT and FQNNGV. The CDR3 is made up of 19 amino acids. The CDR3 bases are TGTGCCAGCAGCTTAGCCCGGCGGAGGGTCAACTCTGGGGCCAACGGCCTGACTTTC. Amino acids: CASSLARRRVNSGANGLTF.